The 11 T cell receptor beta chains in this list originate from one sample, sequenced in a study of T cell responses to AZD1222 COVID-19 vaccine. Libraries were prepared by immunoSEQ multiplex PCR; TCRdb keeps only in-frame clonotypes and omits some of them. The sample carries some 170,000 clones, roughly nine tenths recorded once. The material sequenced was peripheral blood, taken on day 0 of AZD1222 vaccination. These receptors were taken from an adult in good health.

CDR3 sequence (DNA): TGTGCCACCTTAAGGGGCAGGGATGAAAAACTGTTTTTT. Translation: CATLRGRDEKLFF. This chain links TRBV10-3 with TRBJ1-4; D possibly corresponds to TRBD1 (5 bases). The CDR3 covers 13 residues. Germline CDR1 and CDR2: ENHRY and SYGVKD. V gave up 10 bases and J gave up 6 bases, with 15 bases separating them.

The chain is built from TRBV2 and TRBJ1-2, with 9 bases fitting TRBD1. CDR3 length: 14 residues. J lost 2 bases, V lost 8 bases, and 6 bases had no gene match. Germline V gives CDR1 SNHLY, CDR2 FYNNEI. The CDR3 DNA reads as TGTGCCAGCCCGGGACAGGGAACAAACTATGGCTACACCTTC. Amino acid sequence: CASPGQGTNYGYTF.

The chain is built from TRBV20-1 and TRBJ1-6; D may be TRBD1 (6 bases). The CDR3 has 14 amino acids. Germline V lookup: CDR1 DFQATT, CDR2 SNEGSKA (reference sequence). V lost 3 bases and J 9 bases, leaving 15 bases between the germline ends. The CDR3 loop is CSASGGPTSSPLHF. The CDR3 DNA is TGCAGTGCTAGTGGGGGGCCAACTTCTTCACCCCTCCACTTT.

The V call is TRBV30, the J call TRBJ1-5; 9 bases align to TRBD1. This CDR3 is built from 15 residues. Germline CDR1 and CDR2: GTSNPN and SVGIG (reference sequence). The ends lost 4 bases at V and 2 bases at J; junction bases unmatched: 6. The chain's CDR3 is CAWNPGQGGNQPQHF. CDR3 bases: TGTGCCTGGAACCCGGGACAGGGAGGCAATCAGCCCCAGCATTTT.

The CDR3: CASRGDIGEKLFF. The CDR3 DNA sequence: TGTGCCAGCAGGGGCGACATAGGTGAAAAACTGTTTTTT. The chain recombines TRBV6-5 with TRBJ1-4; the D is unclear. V was shortened by 6 bases and J by 7 bases, with 12 bases between the two germline ends. The CDR3 covers 13 residues. Germline CDR1 MNHEY, CDR2 SVGAGI.

This sequence joins TRBV2 and TRBJ2-1; 9 bases are shared with TRBD2. Trimming took 7 bases from V and 3 from J; bases not matched to a gene: 10. CDR1 is SNHLY and CDR2 is FYNNEI in the germline V gene. The CDR3 spans 16 residues. The CDR3 bases are TGTGCCAGCACCAATGGGGAACTAGCGGGCTACAATGAGCAGTTCTTC. Amino acids: CASTNGELAGYNEQFF.

The chain links TRBV2 to TRBJ2-2; 10 bases are a match to TRBD2. The ends lost 6 bases at V and 2 bases at J; junction bases unmatched: 6. The CDR3 totals 16 residues. Germline V gene lookup returns CDR1 SNHLY and CDR2 FYNNEI. CDR3 residues: CASRSWTSGNTGELFF. The CDR3 bases are TGTGCCAGCAGGTCCTGGACTAGCGGAAACACCGGGGAGCTGTTTTTT. Based on the CDR3 plus reference TRBV2 and TRBJ2-2, the full variable domain is EPEVTQTPSHQVTQMGQEVILRCVPISNHLYFYWYRQILGQKVEFLVSFYNNEISEKSEIFDDQFSVERPDGSNFTLKIRSTKLEDSAMYFCASRSWTSGNTGELFFGEGSRLTVL.

This chain joins TRBV19 and TRBJ2-7, with D possibly called TRBD1 or TRBD2 (5 bases each). Trimming cost V 6 bases and J 0 bases, with 9 bases left between them. This CDR3 comprises 13 residues. CDR1 is LNHDA, CDR2 SQIVND, per germline (reference sequence). The CDR3 coding sequence is TGTGCCAGTAGCCCCGGGGCCTCCTACGAGCAGTACTTC. Amino acid sequence: CASSPGASYEQYF.

The chain joins TRBV5-1 to TRBJ2-1; a possible D gene is TRBD2 (5 bases). This CDR3 has 13 amino acids. The V end lost 4 bases, the J end lost 10 bases, and 15 bases lay between the germline ends. Germline V gene data show CDR1 as SGHRS and CDR2 as YFSETQ. The CDR3 coding sequence is TGCGCCAGCAGCCCCCTCCGGGGAGAGGAGCAGTTCTTC. It yields the protein CASSPLRGEEQFF.

The rearrangement uses TRBV4-1 and TRBJ2-1; D call uncertain. The germline gives CDR1 MGHRA, CDR2 YSYEKL. CDR3 length: 15 residues. V was cut by 0 bases and J by 10 bases, with 16 bases left in between. Here the CDR3 reads CASSQDLAVQWEQFF. Here the CDR3 DNA reads TGCGCCAGCAGCCAAGATCTTGCAGTACAATGGGAGCAGTTCTTC.

The rearrangement joins TRBV12-3 or TRBV12-4 to TRBJ2-7; D possibly uses TRBD1 or TRBD2 (5 bases each). V was pared by 5 bases and J by 7 bases, with 15 bases between. This CDR3 is built from 13 residues. CDR3 sequence: CASSRDQTGEQYV. CDR3 nucleotide sequence: TGTGCCAGCAGTCGGGACCAGACGGGGGAGCAGTACGTC.